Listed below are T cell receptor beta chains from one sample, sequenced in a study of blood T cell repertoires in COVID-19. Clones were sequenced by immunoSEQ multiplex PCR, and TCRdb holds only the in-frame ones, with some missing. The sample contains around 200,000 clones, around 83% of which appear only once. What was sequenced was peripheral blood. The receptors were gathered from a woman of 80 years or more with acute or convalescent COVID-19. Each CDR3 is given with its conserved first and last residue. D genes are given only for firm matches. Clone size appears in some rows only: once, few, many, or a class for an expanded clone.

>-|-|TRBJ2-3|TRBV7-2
CASSLVGTVGTDTQYF
TGTGCCAGCAGCTTAGTGGGTACAGTTGGCACAGATACGCAGTATTTT
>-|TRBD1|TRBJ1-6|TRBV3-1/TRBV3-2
CASSQVVQGVSPLHF
TGTGCCAGCAGCCAAGTCGTCCAGGGGGTTTCACCCCTCCACTTT
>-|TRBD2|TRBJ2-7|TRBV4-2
CASSHRRTSGSYEQYF
TGTGCCAGCAGCCATCGAAGGACTAGCGGCTCCTACGAGCAGTACTTC
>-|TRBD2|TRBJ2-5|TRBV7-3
CASSLTSGTVAETQYF
TGTGCCAGCAGCTTAACTAGCGGGACCGTGGCAGAGACCCAGTACTTC
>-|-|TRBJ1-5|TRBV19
CASSDPTGNQPQHF
TGTGCCAGTAGTGATCCCACGGGCAATCAGCCCCAGCATTTT
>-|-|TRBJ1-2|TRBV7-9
CASSSSARQVLGYTF
TGTGCCAGCAGCTCCTCCGCGCGACAGGTGCTTGGCTACACCTTC
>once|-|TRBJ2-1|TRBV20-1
CSARVGEEQFF
TGCAGTGCTAGAGTAGGGGAAGAGCAGTTCTTC
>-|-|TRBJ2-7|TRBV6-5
CASALNRGFDEQYF
TGTGCCAGCGCCCTAAATAGGGGGTTTGACGAGCAGTACTTC
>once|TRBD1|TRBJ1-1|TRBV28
CASSLAPQGVEAFF
TGTGCCAGCAGTCTTGCGCCACAGGGGGTTGAAGCTTTCTTT
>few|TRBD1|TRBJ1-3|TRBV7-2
CASSFTGVSGNTIYF
TGTGCCAGCAGCTTCACAGGGGTATCAGGAAACACCATATATTTT
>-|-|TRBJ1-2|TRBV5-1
CASSLTGFDGYTF
TGCGCCAGCAGCTTGACAGGGTTTGATGGCTACACCTTC
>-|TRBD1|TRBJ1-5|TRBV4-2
CASSPRDRGYNQPQHF
TGTGCCAGCAGCCCCCGGGACAGGGGGTATAATCAGCCCCAGCATTTT
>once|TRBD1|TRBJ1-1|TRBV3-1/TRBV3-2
CASSHWDRANTEAFF
TGTGCCAGCAGCCATTGGGACAGGGCGAACACTGAAGCTTTCTTT
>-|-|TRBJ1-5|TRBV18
CASSPPNREGYQPQHF
TGTGCCAGCTCACCACCGAACAGGGAGGGGTATCAGCCCCAGCATTTT
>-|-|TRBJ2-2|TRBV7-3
CASSKQGPNTGELFF
TGTGCCAGCAGCAAGCAGGGGCCGAACACCGGGGAGCTGTTTTTT
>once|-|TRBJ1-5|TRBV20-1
CSASNRAEQPQHF
TGCAGTGCTAGTAACAGGGCGGAACAGCCCCAGCATTTT
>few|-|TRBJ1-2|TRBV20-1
CSAVENEGYTF
TGCAGTGCCGTTGAGAACGAGGGCTACACCTTC
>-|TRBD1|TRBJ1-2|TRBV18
CASSPIGGGQGVGSNYGYTF
TGTGCCAGCTCACCGATTGGCGGCGGACAGGGGGTAGGCTCTAACTATGGCTACACCTTC
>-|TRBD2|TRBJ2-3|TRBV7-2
CASLLREGRGTQYF
TGTGCCAGCCTTCTGCGGGAGGGCCGGGGCACGCAGTATTTT
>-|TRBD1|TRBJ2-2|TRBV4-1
CASSQGQGANTGELFF
TGCGCCAGCAGCCAAGGTCAGGGGGCGAACACCGGGGAGCTGTTTTTT
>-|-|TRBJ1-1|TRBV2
CASDRQAGTEAFF
TGTGCCAGCGATAGGCAGGCGGGCACTGAAGCTTTCTTT
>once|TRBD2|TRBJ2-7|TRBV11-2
CASSARYQFLAGEQYEQYF
TGTGCCAGCAGCGCCCGATACCAATTTTTAGCGGGAGAGCAGTACGAGCAGTACTTC
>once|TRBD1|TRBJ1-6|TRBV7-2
CASSLQGESPLHF
TGTGCCAGCAGCTTACAGGGGGAATCACCCCTCCACTTT
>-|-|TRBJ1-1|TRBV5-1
CASSLAPGFGRNTEAFF
TGCGCCAGCAGCTTGGCTCCGGGTTTTGGTCGGAACACTGAAGCTTTCTTT
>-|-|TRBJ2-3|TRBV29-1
CSVEGPRSTDTQYF
TGCAGCGTTGAAGGGCCCAGGAGCACAGATACGCAGTATTTT
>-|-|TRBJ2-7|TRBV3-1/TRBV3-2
CASSHRGSEQYF
TGTGCCAGCAGCCACAGGGGATCCGAGCAGTACTTC
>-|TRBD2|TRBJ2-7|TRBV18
CASSPSGRYEQYF
TGTGCCAGCTCGCCTAGCGGGAGGTACGAGCAGTACTTC
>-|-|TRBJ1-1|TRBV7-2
CASSPRGGSTEAFF
TGTGCCAGCAGCCCCCGGGGGGGGTCCACTGAAGCTTTCTTT
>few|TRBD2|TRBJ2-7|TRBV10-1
CASSWTSGSTNSIESYEQYF
TGCGCCAGCAGCTGGACTAGCGGGAGCACCAACTCCATAGAAAGCTACGAGCAGTACTTC
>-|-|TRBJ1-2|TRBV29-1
CSVESRGYYGYTF
TGCAGCGTTGAAAGTAGGGGATACTATGGCTACACCTTC
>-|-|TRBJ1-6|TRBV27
CASRTAVESPLHF
TGTGCCAGCAGGACCGCCGTGGAGTCACCCCTCCACTTT
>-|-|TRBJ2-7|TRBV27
CASSFRGANEQYF
TGTGCCAGCAGTTTCCGGGGGGCCAACGAGCAGTACTTC
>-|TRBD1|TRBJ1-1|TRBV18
CASSPGQSYNTEAFF
TGTGCCAGCTCACCGGGACAGTCCTATAACACTGAAGCTTTCTTT
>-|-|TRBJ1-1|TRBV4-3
CASSLLVGWQGNTEAFF
TGCGCCAGCAGCCTCCTGGTCGGGTGGCAGGGGAACACTGAAGCTTTCTTT
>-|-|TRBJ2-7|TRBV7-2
CASSLNMMAAGISYEQYF
TGTGCCAGCAGCTTAAATATGATGGCGGCGGGTATCTCCTACGAGCAGTACTTC
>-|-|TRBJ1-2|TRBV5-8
CASSLVAVINYGYTF
TGTGCCAGCAGCTTGGTGGCCGTTATTAACTATGGCTACACCTTC
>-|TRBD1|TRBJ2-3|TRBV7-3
CASSPRTGADTQYF
TGTGCCAGCAGCCCCCGGACAGGGGCAGATACGCAGTATTTT
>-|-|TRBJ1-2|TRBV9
CASSVEGRAGKNNYGYTF
TGTGCCAGCAGCGTAGAGGGCAGGGCCGGTAAAAATAACTATGGCTACACCTTC
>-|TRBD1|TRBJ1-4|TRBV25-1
CASSDRRQGGNEKLFF
TGTGCCAGCAGTGACCGCCGACAGGGGGGAAATGAAAAACTGTTTTTT
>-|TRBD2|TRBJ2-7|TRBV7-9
CASSLVILAGEGDEQYF
TGTGCCAGCAGCTTAGTGATCCTAGCGGGAGAAGGGGACGAGCAGTACTTC
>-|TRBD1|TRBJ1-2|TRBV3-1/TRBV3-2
CASSPGTGGWYGYTF
TGTGCCAGCAGCCCCGGGACAGGGGGCTGGTATGGCTACACCTTC
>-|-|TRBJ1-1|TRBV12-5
CASGLGDGSTEAFF
TGTGCTAGTGGTTTGGGGGATGGGAGCACTGAAGCTTTCTTT
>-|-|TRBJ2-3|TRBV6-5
CASSSQGETDTQYF
TGTGCCAGCAGTAGCCAGGGTGAAACAGATACGCAGTATTTT
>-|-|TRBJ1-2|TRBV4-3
CASSHSSTNSYGYTF
TGCGCCAGCAGCCACTCCTCGACAAATTCTTATGGCTACACCTTC
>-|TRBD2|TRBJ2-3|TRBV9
CASSVRLAEDTQYF
TGTGCCAGCAGCGTACGACTAGCAGAAGATACGCAGTATTTT
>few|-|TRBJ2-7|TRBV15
CATSRVGGVQSSGSLYEQYF
TGTGCCACCAGCAGGGTCGGTGGGGTACAGAGCTCGGGGAGCTTGTACGAGCAGTACTTC
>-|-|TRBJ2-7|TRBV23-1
CAIFPSRDTPYEQYF
TGCGCCATCTTTCCCTCCCGGGACACCCCCTACGAGCAGTACTTC
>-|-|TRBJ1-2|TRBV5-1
CASSGTPERADGNYGYTF
TGCGCCAGCAGTGGTACACCCGAGAGGGCGGACGGGAACTATGGCTACACCTTC
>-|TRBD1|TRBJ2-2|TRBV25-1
CASSGFSGTGTGELFF
TGTGCCAGCAGTGGGTTTTCCGGGACAGGGACCGGGGAGCTGTTTTTT
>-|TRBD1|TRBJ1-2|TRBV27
CASSFRTGEGYGYTF
TGTGCCAGCAGTTTCCGGACAGGGGAGGGGTATGGCTACACCTTC
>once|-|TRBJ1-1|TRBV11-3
CASSLEGDNTEAFF
TGTGCCAGCAGCTTGGAGGGAGACAACACTGAAGCTTTCTTT
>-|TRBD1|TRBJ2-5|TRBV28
CASSSPGTDFTQYF
TGTGCCAGCAGTTCCCCAGGGACAGACTTTACCCAGTACTTC
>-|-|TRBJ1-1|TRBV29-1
CSVDGVGAFF
TGCAGCGTTGACGGGGTTGGAGCTTTCTTT
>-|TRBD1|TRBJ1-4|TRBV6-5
CASSFGQGVYEKLFF
TGTGCCAGCAGTTTCGGACAGGGGGTATATGAAAAACTGTTTTTT
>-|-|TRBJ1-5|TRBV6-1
CASSEDRDQPQHF
TGTGCCAGCAGTGAAGACAGGGACCAGCCCCAGCATTTT
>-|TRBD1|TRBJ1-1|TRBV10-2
CASQGQGLGSTEAFF
TGCGCCAGCCAGGGACAGGGGTTGGGGAGCACTGAAGCTTTCTTT
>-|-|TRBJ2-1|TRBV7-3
CASSLTGAVREQFF
TGTGCCAGCAGCTTAACAGGGGCAGTCCGGGAGCAGTTCTTC
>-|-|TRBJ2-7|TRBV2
CASSEQTVSYEQYF
TGTGCCAGCAGTGAACAGACAGTTTCCTACGAGCAGTACTTC